This paragraph covers one T cell receptor beta chain sequence. This CDR3 has 15 residues. Unmatched junction bases numbered 6, after V lost 5 bases and J lost 7 bases. Germline lookup yields CDR1 MNHEY and CDR2 SMNVEV (reference sequence). Per the original data handling: It was from reference gene primer amplification that nucleated cell counts were estimated. Produced via immunoSEQ multiplex PCR; TCRdb's table is partial and in-frame only. The V and J calls and the clone size are those of that table, but D and trimming were determined from the DNA. The sample lists 250,000 to 350,000 clones, roughly nine tenths occurring once. This sample stems from a study of blood T cell repertoires in COVID-19. About the research overall: COVID-19 samples, acute and convalescent, were from the United States, Italy and Spain. T cells, B-cell-depleted T cells, or PBMCs provided the cDNA or gDNA that served as material.

This TCR was recovered from a woman in her forties or fifties who had recovered from COVID-19. V is TRBV27 and J is TRBJ1-6, with 9 bases that match TRBD1. The sample comprised peripheral blood. The CDR3 loop is CASSRGQGYNSPLHF. In DNA form, the CDR3 reads TGTGCCAGCAGTCGCGGACAGGGGTACAATTCACCCCTCCACTTT.